This T cell receptor beta chain was observed in a study of Graves' ophthalmopathy and Graves' hyperthyroidism. The study's findings and limits: Among thyroid clonotypes expanded above 0.001 frequency, most also appeared in blood.

Beta-chain TCR CDR3 regions were amplified from RNA transcripts. The workflow started with a first-round RT-PCR run with HTBI primers and then moved on to a second-round multiplex PCR. MiXCR was run by TCRdb on the multiplex PCR reads, yielding one entry per CDR3 protein. The table has 350,000 to 450,000 distinct CDR3 sequences, about 21% seen once. Per the germline V gene, CDR1 is SNHLY and CDR2 is FYNNEI. This CDR3 contains 16 residues. The trim removed 8 bases at V and 5 bases at J, leaving 10 bases unmatched. The table lists this clonotype with many counts. Its antigen remains unknown. Sequenced: peripheral blood. V and J are TRBV2 and TRBJ2-5, with 14 bases matching TRBD2. The origin of this receptor is a woman between 18 and 29 years old with stable Graves' hyperthyroidism. This CDR3 reads CASLRLAGGPRETQYF. The CDR3 nucleotides are TGTGCCAGCCTTCGACTAGCGGGAGGGCCACGGGAGACCCAGTACTTC.